This T cell receptor beta chain was profiled in a study of blood T cell repertoires in COVID-19. The assay was immunoSEQ multiplex PCR, and TCRdb's table has in-frame clones only and misses some. The sample lists around 250,000 clones, roughly nine tenths occurring once. The sequenced material came from PBMCs or T cells enriched from blood (not recorded which). This clonotype was sampled from a human donor in a cohort exposed to, infected with or recovered from COVID-19 (not recorded which). The donor label of this sample is uncertain.

The CDR3 region has the DNA TGTGCCAGCAGCCGCCGAGGAGGGTACTATAATTCACCCCTCCACTTT. Its protein is CASSRRGGYYNSPLHF. The V call is TRBV5-6, the J call TRBJ1-6; no definite D call. Trimming stripped 4 bases from V and 3 bases from J, with 14 bases between. Per the germline V gene, CDR1 is SGHDT and CDR2 is YYEEEE. The length of the CDR3 is 16 residues.